This T cell receptor beta chain appears in the sequencing data of a study of CD8+ T cells in alopecia areata (dated by TCRdb to between 2017 and 2018). About the investigation overall: The treated patients took part in an open-label pilot trial in which moderate-to-severe alopecia areata was treated with oral tofacitinib at 5 to 10 mg twice daily. Disease severity in treated patients was measured with the SALT score, which quantifies the percentage of affected scalp surface area. Amplification of TCRbeta CDR3 regions was done by immunoSEQ multiplex PCR using 35 Vbeta forward primers and 13 Jbeta reverse primers. Patients received tofacitinib for 6 to 18 months and were then followed off drug for 6 months to check for delayed response and recurrence. On the human side, TCRbeta sequencing was run on scalp tissue and on sorted CD4+ and CD8+ peripheral blood T cells from healthy controls and from alopecia areata patients with either patchy or totalis/universalis disease. Clonality in the scalp was compared among normal scalp (n=4), patchy alopecia areata scalp (n=8), and alopecia totalis/universalis scalp (n=8). High-throughput TCRbeta sequencing was used to examine T cell clonal expansion in alopecia areata in both the C3H/HeJ mouse model and human patients. Tofacitinib-treated patients had biopsies at baseline and at 4 and 24 weeks of treatment, with a later scalp biopsy in several patients. RNA was obtained with the PAXgene miRNA kit for fixed scalp, the miRNeasy kit for PBMCs, and the RNeasy kit for mouse skin. Overall study results and their limits: Tofacitinib significantly lowered scalp clonality and the number of expanded CD8+ clones among the top 100 scalp clones. Scalp TCR repertoire analysis is complicated because resident alphabeta T cells in normal human skin are also sequenced, whereas mouse skin is dominated by gammadelta T cells. Higher clonality and more expanded CD8+ clones were observed in lesional scalp than in normal scalp, particularly in alopecia totalis/universalis, a finding suggestive of antigenic drive. The treated cohort was small, with a single nonresponder, so links between baseline CD8+ expansion and response need larger studies. During tofacitinib treatment, many expanded lesional clones stuck around in both scalp and blood, and this persistence may partly explain why relapse happens after treatment is stopped. Compared with mice, TCR sequences shared between patients were less clear, possibly partly because of HLA diversity across the patient population.

The protocol used for the library was the immunoSEQ multiplex PCR assay. To provide template for TCR sequencing, every sample had RNA extracted and reverse transcribed into cDNA. First-strand cDNA was synthesized using SuperScript III with a 2:1 mix of oligo-dT and random hexamers. A synthetic immune receptor repertoire was used to measure amplification bias, and any remaining bias was corrected computationally. Regarding the original processing steps: Raw reads were preprocessed to remove errors, and CDR3 was defined according to IMGT conventions as the region from the conserved cysteine to phenylalanine. Clonality was calculated as 1 minus Shannon entropy normalized by log2 of the number of productive unique TCRs. Scalp TCRbeta sequences were cross-referenced with sorted blood CD4 and CD8 repertoires so that the CD4 or CD8 identity of scalp clones could be inferred. TCRdb carries this immuneACCESS record with in-frame sequences only. Its versions omit some clonotypes, under half of them owing to an unresolved V gene in the studies checked, with the rest unexplained. The V and J calls and clone size come from that table; D and trimming were worked out from the DNA. The sample table contains under 350,000 clones; only one count was recorded for 58% of them. The ten largest clonotypes hold under 2% of the sample.

This specimen's time point label, interpreted: roughly 24 weeks on oral tofacitinib. In the paper's terms, the treatment or condition label means: oral pan-JAK inhibitor, 5-10 mg twice daily. Lesional scalp punch biopsies and peripheral blood were obtained from alopecia areata patients. PBMCs were isolated by density centrifugation and stained for CD3, CD4 and CD8, after which CD4+ and CD8+ T cells were sorted on a FACSAria. Comments on this clone: Its antigen is currently not known. Base-call qualities are not available, and no considerably larger clone is one nucleotide away.

The sequence came from a human donor with alopecia areata. Specimen: CD4+ T cells sorted from blood, collected at week 24, from a patient treated with tofacitinib.

The CDR3 region reads CSVSPGQTTDTQYF. In nucleotides, the sequence is TGCAGCGTCTCCCCGGGACAGACCACAGATACGCAGTATTTT. Here the chain combines TRBV29-1 and TRBJ2-3, with TRBD1 matching 7 junction bases. CDR1 SQVTM and CDR2 ANQGSEA are derived from the germline V gene. The CDR3, from cysteine to phenylalanine, totals 14 residues. Only the CDR3 portion is preserved as DNA: 42 bases, with reading frame beginning at the first base. Trimming accounts for 6 bases at V and 2 bases at J, while the number of junction bases matched to no gene is 8.